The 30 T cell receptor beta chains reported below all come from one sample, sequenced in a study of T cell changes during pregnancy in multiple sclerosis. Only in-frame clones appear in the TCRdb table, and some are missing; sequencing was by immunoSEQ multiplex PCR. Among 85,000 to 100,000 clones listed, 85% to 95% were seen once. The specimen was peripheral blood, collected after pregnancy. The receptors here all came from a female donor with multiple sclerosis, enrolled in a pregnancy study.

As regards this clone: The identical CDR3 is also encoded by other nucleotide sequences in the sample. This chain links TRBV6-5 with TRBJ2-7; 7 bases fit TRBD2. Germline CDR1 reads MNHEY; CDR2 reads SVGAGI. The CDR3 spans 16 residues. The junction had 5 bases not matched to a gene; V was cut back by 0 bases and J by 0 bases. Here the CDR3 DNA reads TGTGCCAGCAGTTACTCTACCGGGGGGAGCTCCTACGAGCAGTACTTC. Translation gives CASSYSTGGSSYEQYF.

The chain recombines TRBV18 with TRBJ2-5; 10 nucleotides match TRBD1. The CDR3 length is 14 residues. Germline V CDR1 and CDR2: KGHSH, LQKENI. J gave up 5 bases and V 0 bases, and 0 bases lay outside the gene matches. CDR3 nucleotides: TGTGCCAGCTCACCACCGGGACAGGGGGAGACCCAGTACTTC. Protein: CASSPPGQGETQYF.

The CDR3 loop is CASSFQSTGDRFF. The CDR3 DNA sequence: TGTGCCAGCAGCTTCCAATCGACAGGGGATCGGTTCTTC. The rearrangement links TRBV5-8 to TRBJ2-1; 8 bases match TRBD1. After removal of 2 bases from V and 15 bases from J, the junction contained 10 bases not matched to a gene. CDR3 length: 13 residues. Per germline, CDR1 SGHTS and CDR2 YDEGEE.

Written as DNA, the CDR3 is TGTGCCAGCAGCTTGGCCCCCGAAGGCGGCCTCTATGGCTACACCTTC. Encoded protein: CASSLAPEGGLYGYTF. The chain couples TRBV5-5 to TRBJ1-2; D not certain. The CDR3 is made up of 16 amino acids. Trimming cost V 0 bases and J 4 bases, with 16 bases left between them. Per germline, CDR1 SGHKS and CDR2 YYEKEE (reference sequence). The complete variable domain, with remaining parts taken from reference TRBV5-5 and TRBJ1-2, reads DAGVTQSPTHLIKTRGQQVTLRCSPISGHKSVSWYQQVLGQGPQFIFQYYEKEERGRGNFPDRFSARQFPNYSSELNVNALLLGDSALYLCASSLAPEGGLYGYTFGSGTRLTVV.

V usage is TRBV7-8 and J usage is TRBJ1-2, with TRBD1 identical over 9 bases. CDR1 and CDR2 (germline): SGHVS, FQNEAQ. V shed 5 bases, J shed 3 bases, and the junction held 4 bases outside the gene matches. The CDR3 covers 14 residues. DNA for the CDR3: TGTGCCAGCAGCCCCCGGGACAGGGACTATGGCTACACCTTC. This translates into CASSPRDRDYGYTF.

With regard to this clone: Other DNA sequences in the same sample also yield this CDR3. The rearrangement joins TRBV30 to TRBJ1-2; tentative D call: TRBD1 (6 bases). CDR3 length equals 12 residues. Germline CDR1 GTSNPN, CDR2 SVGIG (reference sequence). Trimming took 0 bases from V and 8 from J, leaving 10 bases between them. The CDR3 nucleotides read TGTGCCTGGAGTGTAGGGGGTTACGGCTACACCTTC. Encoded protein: CAWSVGGYGYTF.

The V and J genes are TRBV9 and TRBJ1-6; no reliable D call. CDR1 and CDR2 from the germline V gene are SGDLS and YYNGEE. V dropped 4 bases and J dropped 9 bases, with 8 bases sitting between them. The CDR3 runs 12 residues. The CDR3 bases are TGTGCCAGCAGCCCGGTTAGTTCACCCCTCCACTTT. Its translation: CASSPVSSPLHF.

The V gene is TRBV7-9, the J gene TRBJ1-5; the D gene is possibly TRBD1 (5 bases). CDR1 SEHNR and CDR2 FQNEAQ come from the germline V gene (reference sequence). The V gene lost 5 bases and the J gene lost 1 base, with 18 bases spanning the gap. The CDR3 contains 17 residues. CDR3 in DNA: TGTGCCAGCAGCCAATCGGTGGCGGGGGGAAGCAATCAGCCCCAGCATTTT. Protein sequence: CASSQSVAGGSNQPQHF.

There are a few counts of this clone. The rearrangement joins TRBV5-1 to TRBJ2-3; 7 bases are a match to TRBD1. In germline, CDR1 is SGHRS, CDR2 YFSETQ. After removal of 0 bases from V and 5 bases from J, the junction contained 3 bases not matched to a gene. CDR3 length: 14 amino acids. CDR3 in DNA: TGCGCCAGCAGCTTGGATACAGGGGAAGATACGCAGTATTTT. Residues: CASSLDTGEDTQYF. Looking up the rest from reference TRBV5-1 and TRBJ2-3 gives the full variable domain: KAGVTQTPRYLIKTRGQQVTLSCSPISGHRSVSWYQQTPGQGLQFLFEYFSETQRNKGNFPGRFSGRQFSNSRSEMNVSTLELGDSALYLCASSLDTGEDTQYFGPGTRLTVL.

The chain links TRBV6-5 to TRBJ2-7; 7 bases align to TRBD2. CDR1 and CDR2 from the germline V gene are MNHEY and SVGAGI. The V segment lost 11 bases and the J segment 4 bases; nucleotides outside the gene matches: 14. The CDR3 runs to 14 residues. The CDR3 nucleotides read TGTGCCTGCGGGGGTTGGGGCAGGACGTACGAGCAGTACTTC. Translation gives CACGGWGRTYEQYF.

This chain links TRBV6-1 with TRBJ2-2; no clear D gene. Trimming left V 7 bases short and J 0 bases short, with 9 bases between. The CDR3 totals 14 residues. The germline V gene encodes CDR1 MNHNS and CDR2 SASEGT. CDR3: CASISGTNTGELFF. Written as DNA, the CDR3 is TGTGCCAGCATATCAGGAACGAACACCGGGGAGCTGTTTTTT.

CDR3 protein: CASSLAPQAPYGYTF. CDR3 bases: TGTGCCAGCAGCTTGGCCCCTCAGGCCCCCTATGGCTACACCTTC. The V and J genes are TRBV5-5 and TRBJ1-2, with unresolved D. Trimming left V 0 bases short and J 4 bases short, with 13 bases between. This CDR3 spans 15 amino acids. Germline V gives CDR1 SGHKS, CDR2 YYEKEE (reference sequence).

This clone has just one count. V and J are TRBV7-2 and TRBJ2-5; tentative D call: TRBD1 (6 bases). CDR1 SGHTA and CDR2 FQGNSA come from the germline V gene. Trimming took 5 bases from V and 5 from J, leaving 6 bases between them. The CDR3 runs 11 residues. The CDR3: CASSTGETQYF. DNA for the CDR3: TGTGCCAGCAGCACAGGGGAGACCCAGTACTTC.

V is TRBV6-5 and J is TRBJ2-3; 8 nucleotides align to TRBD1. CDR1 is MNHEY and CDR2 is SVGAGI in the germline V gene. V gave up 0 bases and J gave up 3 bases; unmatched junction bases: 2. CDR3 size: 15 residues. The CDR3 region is CASSYSGTGTDTQYF. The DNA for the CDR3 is TGTGCCAGCAGTTACTCCGGGACAGGAACAGATACGCAGTATTTT.

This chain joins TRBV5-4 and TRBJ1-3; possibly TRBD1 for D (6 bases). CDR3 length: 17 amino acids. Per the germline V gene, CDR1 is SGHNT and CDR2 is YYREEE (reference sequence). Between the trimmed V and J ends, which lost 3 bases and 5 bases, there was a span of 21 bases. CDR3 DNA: TGTGCCAGCAGCTACGGGCCCCAAAACAGGGCCCGAAACACCATATATTTT. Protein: CASSYGPQNRARNTIYF.

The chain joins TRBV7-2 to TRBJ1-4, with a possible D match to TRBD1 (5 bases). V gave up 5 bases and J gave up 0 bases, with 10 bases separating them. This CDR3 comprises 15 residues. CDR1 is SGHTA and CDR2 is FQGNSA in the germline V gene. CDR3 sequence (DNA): TGTGCCAGCAGCCGGTCAGGGACAACTAATGAAAAACTGTTTTTT. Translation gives CASSRSGTTNEKLFF.

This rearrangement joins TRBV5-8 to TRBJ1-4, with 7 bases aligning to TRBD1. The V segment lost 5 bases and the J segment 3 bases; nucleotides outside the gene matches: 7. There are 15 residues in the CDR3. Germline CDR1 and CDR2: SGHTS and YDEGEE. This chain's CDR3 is CASRLGQAANEKLFF. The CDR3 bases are TGTGCCAGCAGACTTGGACAGGCCGCTAATGAAAAACTGTTTTTT.

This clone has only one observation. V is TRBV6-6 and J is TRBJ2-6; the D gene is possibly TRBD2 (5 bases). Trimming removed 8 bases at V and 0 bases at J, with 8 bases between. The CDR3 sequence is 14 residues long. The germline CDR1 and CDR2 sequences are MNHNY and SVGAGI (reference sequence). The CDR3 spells CASSEGSGANVLTF. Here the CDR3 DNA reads TGTGCCAGCTCTGAGGGCTCTGGGGCCAACGTCCTGACTTTC.

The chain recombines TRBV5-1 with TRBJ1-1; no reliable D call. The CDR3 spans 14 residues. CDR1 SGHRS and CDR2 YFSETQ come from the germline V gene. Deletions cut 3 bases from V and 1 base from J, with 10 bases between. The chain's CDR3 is CASSSRRGNTEAFF. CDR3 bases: TGCGCCAGCAGCTCTAGGCGGGGGAACACTGAAGCTTTCTTT. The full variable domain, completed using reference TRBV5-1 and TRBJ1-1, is KAGVTQTPRYLIKTRGQQVTLSCSPISGHRSVSWYQQTPGQGLQFLFEYFSETQRNKGNFPGRFSGRQFSNSRSEMNVSTLELGDSALYLCASSSRRGNTEAFFGQGTRLTVV.

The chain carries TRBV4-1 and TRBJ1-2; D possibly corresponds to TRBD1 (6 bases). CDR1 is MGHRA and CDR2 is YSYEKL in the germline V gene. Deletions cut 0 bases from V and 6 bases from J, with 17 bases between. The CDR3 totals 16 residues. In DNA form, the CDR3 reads TGCGCCAGCAGCCAAGAGGGGGCCTGGGGGGGGGATGGCTACACCTTC. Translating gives CASSQEGAWGGDGYTF.

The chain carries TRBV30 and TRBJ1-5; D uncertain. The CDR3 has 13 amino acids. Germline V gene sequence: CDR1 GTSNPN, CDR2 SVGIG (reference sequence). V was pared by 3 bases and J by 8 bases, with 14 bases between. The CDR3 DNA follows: TGTGCCTGGAGCCTACTCCACGGGGAGCCCCAGCATTTT. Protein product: CAWSLLHGEPQHF.

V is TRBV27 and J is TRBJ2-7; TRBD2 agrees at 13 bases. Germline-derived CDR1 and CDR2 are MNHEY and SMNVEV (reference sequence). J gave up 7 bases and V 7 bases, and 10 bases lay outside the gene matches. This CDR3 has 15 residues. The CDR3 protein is CASTELAGGPGEQYF. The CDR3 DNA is TGTGCCAGCACAGAACTAGCGGGGGGGCCTGGGGAGCAGTACTTC.

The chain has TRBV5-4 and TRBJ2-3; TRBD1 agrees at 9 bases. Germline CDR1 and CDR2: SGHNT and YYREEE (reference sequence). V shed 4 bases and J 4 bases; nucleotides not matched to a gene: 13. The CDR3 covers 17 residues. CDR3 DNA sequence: TGTGCCAGCAGCGTGGGACAGGGAAGCTTGGGAGCAGATACGCAGTATTTT. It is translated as CASSVGQGSLGADTQYF. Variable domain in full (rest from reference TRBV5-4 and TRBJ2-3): ETGVTQSPTHLIKTRGQQVTLRCSSQSGHNTVSWYQQALGQGPQFIFQYYREEENGRGNFPPRFSGLQFPNYSSELNVNALELDDSALYLCASSVGQGSLGADTQYFGPGTRLTVL.

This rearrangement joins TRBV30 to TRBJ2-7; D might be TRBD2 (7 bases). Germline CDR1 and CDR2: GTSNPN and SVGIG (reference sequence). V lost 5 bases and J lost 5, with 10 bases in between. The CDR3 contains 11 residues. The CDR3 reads CAWWRGHEQYF. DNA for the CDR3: TGTGCCTGGTGGCGGGGGCACGAGCAGTACTTC.

This chain's CDR3 is CASSDISTNEKLFF. Written as DNA, the CDR3 is TGTGCCAGCAGCGACATATCAACTAATGAAAAACTGTTTTTT. The rearrangement joins TRBV6-1 to TRBJ1-4, with D hard to call. Germline lookup yields CDR1 MNHNS and CDR2 SASEGT. This CDR3 spans 14 amino acids. Trimming took off 6 bases at V and 0 bases at J, with 8 bases between the two ends.

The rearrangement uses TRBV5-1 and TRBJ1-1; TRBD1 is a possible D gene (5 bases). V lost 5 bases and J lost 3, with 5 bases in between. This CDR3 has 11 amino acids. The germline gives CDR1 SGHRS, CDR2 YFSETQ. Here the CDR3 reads CASRTDTEAFF. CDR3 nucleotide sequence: TGCGCCAGCAGGACAGACACTGAAGCTTTCTTT.

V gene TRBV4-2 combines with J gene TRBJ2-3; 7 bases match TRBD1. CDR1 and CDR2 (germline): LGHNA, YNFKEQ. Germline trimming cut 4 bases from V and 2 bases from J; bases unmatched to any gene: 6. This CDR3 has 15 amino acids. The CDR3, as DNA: TGTGCCAGCAGCCCGAGGGACAGTCCCACAGATACGCAGTATTTT. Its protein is CASSPRDSPTDTQYF.

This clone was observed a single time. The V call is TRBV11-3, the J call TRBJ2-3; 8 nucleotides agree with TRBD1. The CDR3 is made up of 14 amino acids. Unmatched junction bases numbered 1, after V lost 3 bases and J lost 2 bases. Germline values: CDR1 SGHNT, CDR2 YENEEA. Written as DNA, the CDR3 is TGTGCCAGCAGCTTGGACAGGGCCACAGATACGCAGTATTTT. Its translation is CASSLDRATDTQYF.

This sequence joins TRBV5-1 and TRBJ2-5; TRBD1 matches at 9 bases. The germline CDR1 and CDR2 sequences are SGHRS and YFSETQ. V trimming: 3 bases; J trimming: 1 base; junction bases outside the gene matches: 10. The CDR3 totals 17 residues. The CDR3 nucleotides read TGCGCCAGCAGCTCCGGGACAGGGAGGGGATCCCAAGAGACCCAGTACTTC. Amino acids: CASSSGTGRGSQETQYF.

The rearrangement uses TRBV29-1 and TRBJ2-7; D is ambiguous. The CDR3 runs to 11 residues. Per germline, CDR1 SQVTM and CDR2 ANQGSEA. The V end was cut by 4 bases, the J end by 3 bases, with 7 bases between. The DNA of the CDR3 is TGCAGCGTTGTAACAAACTACGAGCAGTACTTC. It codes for CSVVTNYEQYF.